The next 21 T cell receptor beta chains were all read from a single sample in a study of blood T cell repertoires in COVID-19 (dated by TCRdb to 2020 to 2022). Library prep was done by the immunoSEQ multiplex PCR assay. This immuneACCESS table, as held by TCRdb, lists in-frame sequences with V and J called but not all clones. Of the missing ones, under half trace to an unresolved V gene in checked studies; the others have no known cause. The sample table holds approximately 250,000 clones, of which about 82% were seen once. The ten largest make up less than 6.5% of the sample. Sequenced input: peripheral blood. Every receptor here comes from a man aged 45 to 65 with COVID-19, enrolled during active disease.

The chain joins TRBV6-1 to TRBJ2-7; 10 positions match TRBD2. Germline CDR1 is MNHNS and CDR2 is SASEGT. V lost 4 bases to trimming and J lost 0 bases; unmatched junction nucleotides: 6. CDR3 length: 16 amino acids. The CDR3 here is CASSARSGGYSYEQYF. The CDR3 DNA is TGTGCCAGCAGTGCCCGTAGCGGGGGGTACTCCTACGAGCAGTACTTC.

The chain has TRBV7-9 and TRBJ2-5, with D possibly matching TRBD2 (5 bases). This CDR3 comprises 15 residues. Germline V CDR1 and CDR2: SEHNR, FQNEAQ (reference sequence). V lost 2 bases, J lost 2 bases, and 12 bases lay in between. The CDR3 reads CASSLSAARQETQYF. The CDR3 DNA reads as TGTGCCAGCAGCTTATCAGCGGCACGGCAAGAGACCCAGTACTTC.

The V gene is TRBV11-2, the J gene TRBJ1-5; maybe TRBD1 (5 bases). The germline CDR1 and CDR2 sequences are SGHAT and FQNNGV. V was shortened by 5 bases and J by 1 base, with 12 bases between the two germline ends. This CDR3 contains 15 residues. The DNA for the CDR3 is TGTGCCAGCAGCCCCCAGGGAGGCAGCAATCAGCCCCAGCATTTT. Translated, it gives CASSPQGGSNQPQHF.

The J gene is TRBJ2-5, the V gene TRBV5-1; D may be TRBD1 (6 bases). Trimming removed 7 bases from V and 2 bases from J, with 12 bases in between. CDR1 and CDR2 from the germline V gene are SGHRS and YFSETQ. The CDR3 sequence is 13 residues long. The CDR3 region has the DNA TGCGCCAGCCGGGACACACTTCAAGAGACCCAGTACTTC. This encodes CASRDTLQETQYF.

This clone was seen once. This chain joins TRBV20-1 and TRBJ2-7; maybe TRBD1 (6 bases). The CDR3 consists of 11 residues. V was cut by 6 bases and J by 3 bases, with 9 bases left in between. Germline CDR1 is DFQATT and CDR2 is SNEGSKA (reference sequence). CDR3 bases: TGCAGTGCCGCAGGGGACTACGAGCAGTACTTC. As protein: CSAAGDYEQYF.

The V call is TRBV18, the J call TRBJ2-1, with 9 bases matching TRBD1. Germline V gene data show CDR1 as KGHSH and CDR2 as LQKENI. Unmatched junction bases numbered 11, after V lost 1 base and J lost 4 bases. The CDR3 spans 18 residues. The CDR3, as DNA: TGTGCCAGCTCACCACGAGGGACAGGGACGTCGGCTTACAATGAGCAGTTCTTC. The encoded protein is CASSPRGTGTSAYNEQFF. Supplemented by reference TRBV18 and TRBJ2-1, the full variable domain reads NAGVMQNPRHLVRRRGQEARLRCSPMKGHSHVYWYRQLPEEGLKFMVYLQKENIIDESGMPKERFSAEFPKEGPSILRIQQVVRGDSAAYFCASSPRGTGTSAYNEQFFGPGTRLTVL.

This chain connects TRBV3-1 (or the pseudogene TRBV3-2) to TRBJ1-5; TRBD1 matches 8 bases. From germline, CDR1 is LGHDT and CDR2 YNNKEL (reference sequence). With V trimmed by 4 bases and J by 15 bases, 8 bases remained unmatched. The CDR3 loop spans 12 amino acids. The CDR3 is CASSLRQGLLHF. The CDR3 bases are TGTGCCAGCAGCCTGAGACAGGGGCTTCTGCATTTT.

The J gene is TRBJ1-6, the V gene TRBV19, with 9 nucleotides matching TRBD1. This CDR3 comprises 15 residues. Germline loops: CDR1 LNHDA, CDR2 SQIVND (reference sequence). After removal of 6 bases from V and 2 bases from J, the junction contained 2 bases not matched to a gene. The CDR3 DNA follows: TGTGCCAGTAGACAGGGGGCGGCCTATAATTCACCCCTCCACTTT. It codes for CASRQGAAYNSPLHF.

V gene TRBV10-3 combines with J gene TRBJ2-3, with 7 bases that match TRBD1. V gave up 8 bases and J gave up 0 bases; unmatched junction bases: 5. Per the germline V gene, CDR1 is ENHRY and CDR2 is SYGVKD. This CDR3 region has 14 residues. The CDR3 loop is CAIRGQESTDTQYF. The CDR3 nucleotides are TGTGCCATCCGAGGACAGGAAAGCACAGATACGCAGTATTTT.

This chain links TRBV6-5 with TRBJ2-7; 11 bases match TRBD1. With V trimmed by 0 bases and J by 0 bases, 1 base remained unmatched. Germline assignment: CDR1 MNHEY and CDR2 SVGAGI. This CDR3 has 16 residues. The chain's CDR3 is CASSYSGTGGSYEQYF. Here the CDR3 DNA reads TGTGCCAGCAGTTACTCAGGGACAGGGGGCTCCTACGAGCAGTACTTC.

V usage is TRBV6-5 and J usage is TRBJ1-6, with TRBD1 as a possible D gene (5 bases). V was clipped by 3 bases and J by 7 bases, with 10 bases between them. CDR1 is MNHEY and CDR2 is SVGAGI in the germline V gene. The CDR3 contains 14 residues. CDR3 region: CASSYGHRNSPLHF. In nucleotides, the CDR3 is TGTGCCAGCAGTTATGGACACAGGAATTCACCCCTCCACTTT.

This chain joins TRBV3-1 (or the pseudogene TRBV3-2) and TRBJ1-1, with D possibly TRBD1 on 6 matching bases. The CDR3 runs to 16 residues. V dropped 2 bases and J dropped 0 bases, with 13 bases sitting between them. The V gene's germline CDR1 is LGHDT and CDR2 YNNKEL (reference sequence). The CDR3: CASSQFGTFMNTEAFF. For the CDR3, the DNA is TGTGCCAGCAGCCAATTTGGGACATTTATGAACACTGAAGCTTTCTTT.

This sequence joins TRBV11-2 and TRBJ2-1, with 9 bases fitting TRBD2. The V gene's germline CDR1 is SGHAT and CDR2 FQNNGV. Losses at the gene ends were 5 bases for V and 4 bases for J; bases not matched to a gene: 6. The CDR3 has 15 amino acids. In DNA form, the CDR3 reads TGTGCCAGCAGCGGGGCCGCGGGGGGGTACAATGAGCAGTTCTTC. It codes for CASSGAAGGYNEQFF.

The chain has TRBV19 and TRBJ2-5; 8 bases match TRBD1. CDR1 is LNHDA and CDR2 is SQIVND in the germline V gene (reference sequence). The trim removed 4 bases at V and 5 bases at J, leaving 9 bases unmatched. This CDR3 is built from 15 residues. The CDR3 region is CASSTSTGGTETQYF. CDR3 DNA sequence: TGTGCCAGTAGTACAAGCACAGGGGGGACGGAGACCCAGTACTTC.

This chain links TRBV4-3 with TRBJ1-4; D is unclear. CDR1 LGHNA and CDR2 YSLEER come from the germline V gene. V was shortened by 3 bases and J by 0 bases, with 8 bases between the two germline ends. CDR3 length: 15 residues. CDR3 coding DNA: TGCGCCAGCAGCCATGGAGGTGCAACTAATGAAAAACTGTTTTTT. It translates to CASSHGGATNEKLFF.

This chain joins TRBV6-6 and TRBJ2-3, with D hard to call. V lost 6 bases to trimming and J lost 3 bases, with 10 bases between them. The CDR3 is 13 amino acids. Germline V CDR1 and CDR2: MNHNY, SVGAGI (reference sequence). CDR3 bases: TGTGCCAGCAGGGCAGGTGCGACAGATACGCAGTATTTT. It specifies CASRAGATDTQYF.

The chain carries TRBV4-1 and TRBJ1-1; 7 bases map to TRBD1. Germline V gene lookup returns CDR1 MGHRA and CDR2 YSYEKL. The CDR3 has 14 residues. J was trimmed by 6 bases and V by 0 bases; bases with no gene match: 4. The CDR3 nucleotides read TGCGCCAGCAGCCAAGATCACAGGGGCCCTGAAGCTTTCTTT. Its protein product is CASSQDHRGPEAFF.

The chain has TRBV10-3 and TRBJ1-5; TRBD1 is a possible D gene (6 bases). CDR1 is ENHRY, CDR2 SYGVKD, per germline. Trimming removed 2 bases from V and 6 bases from J, with 17 bases in between. CDR3 length equals 16 residues. CDR3 sequence: CAISEGAGGGGQPQHF. The CDR3, as DNA: TGTGCCATCAGTGAGGGGGCGGGGGGCGGAGGTCAGCCCCAGCATTTT.

CDR3 coding DNA: TGTGCCAGCAGCCCCCGACCCGGACAGGGTAACTATGGCTACACCTTC. Translating gives CASSPRPGQGNYGYTF. This chain uses TRBV5-4 with TRBJ1-2; TRBD1 matches 8 bases. Germline V gene sequence: CDR1 SGHNT, CDR2 YYREEE (reference sequence). The CDR3 is 16 residues long. Germline trimming cut 4 bases from V and 1 base from J; bases unmatched to any gene: 9.

The V call is TRBV5-4, the J call TRBJ2-7, with 7 positions matching TRBD1. J gave up 7 bases and V 4 bases, and 11 bases lay outside the gene matches. The CDR3 consists of 14 residues. Germline-derived CDR1 and CDR2 are SGHNT and YYREEE (reference sequence). The CDR3 spells CASSTPSGTDEQYF. The CDR3 nucleotides read TGTGCCAGCAGCACTCCCTCCGGGACAGATGAGCAGTACTTC.

The V gene is TRBV9, the J gene TRBJ2-5, with 9 nucleotides matching TRBD1. The CDR3 contains 15 residues. V shed 0 bases, J shed 2 bases, and the junction held 2 bases outside the gene matches. In germline, CDR1 is SGDLS, CDR2 YYNGEE. The CDR3 here is CASSVGTGVQETQYF. The CDR3 coding sequence is TGTGCCAGCAGCGTAGGGACAGGGGTACAAGAGACCCAGTACTTC.